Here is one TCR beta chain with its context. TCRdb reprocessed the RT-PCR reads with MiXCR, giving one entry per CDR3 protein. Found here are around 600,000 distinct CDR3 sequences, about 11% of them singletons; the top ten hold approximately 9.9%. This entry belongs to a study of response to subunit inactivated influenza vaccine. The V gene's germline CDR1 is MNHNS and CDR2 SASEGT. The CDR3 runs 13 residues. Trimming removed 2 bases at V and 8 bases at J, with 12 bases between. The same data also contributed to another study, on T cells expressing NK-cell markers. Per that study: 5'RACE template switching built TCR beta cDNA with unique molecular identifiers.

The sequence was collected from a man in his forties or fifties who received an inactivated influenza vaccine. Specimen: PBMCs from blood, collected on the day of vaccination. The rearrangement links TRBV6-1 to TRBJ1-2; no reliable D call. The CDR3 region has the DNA TGTGCCAGCAGTGAATCGTTTGGGCTAGGCTACACCTTC. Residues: CASSESFGLGYTF.